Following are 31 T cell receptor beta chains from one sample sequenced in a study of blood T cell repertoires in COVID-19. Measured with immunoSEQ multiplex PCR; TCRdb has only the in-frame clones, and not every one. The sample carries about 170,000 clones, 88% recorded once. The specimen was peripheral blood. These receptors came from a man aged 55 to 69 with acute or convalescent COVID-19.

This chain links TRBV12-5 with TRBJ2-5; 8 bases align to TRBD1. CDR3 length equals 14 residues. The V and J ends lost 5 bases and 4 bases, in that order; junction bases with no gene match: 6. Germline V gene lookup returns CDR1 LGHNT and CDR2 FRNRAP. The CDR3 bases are TGTGCTAGTGGTGACGACAGGGGAGGAGAGACCCAGTACTTC. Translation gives CASGDDRGGETQYF.

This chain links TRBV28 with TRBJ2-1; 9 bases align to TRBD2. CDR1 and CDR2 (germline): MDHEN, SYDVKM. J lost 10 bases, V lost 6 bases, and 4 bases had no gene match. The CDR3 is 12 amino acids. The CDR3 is CASSQSGREQFF. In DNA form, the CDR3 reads TGTGCCAGCAGCCAAAGCGGGAGGGAGCAGTTCTTC.

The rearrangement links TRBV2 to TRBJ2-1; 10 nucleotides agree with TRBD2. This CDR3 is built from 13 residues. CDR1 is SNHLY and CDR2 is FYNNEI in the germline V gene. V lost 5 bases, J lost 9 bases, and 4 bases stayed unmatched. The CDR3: CASSSGGATEQFF. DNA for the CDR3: TGTGCCAGCAGTAGCGGGGGGGCCACTGAGCAGTTCTTC.

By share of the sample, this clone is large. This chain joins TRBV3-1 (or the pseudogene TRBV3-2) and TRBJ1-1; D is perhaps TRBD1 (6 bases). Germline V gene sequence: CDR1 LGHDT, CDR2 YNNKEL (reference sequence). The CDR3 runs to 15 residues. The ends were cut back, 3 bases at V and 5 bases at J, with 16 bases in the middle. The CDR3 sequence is CASSHWDTSRTEAFF. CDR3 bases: TGTGCCAGCAGCCATTGGGACACTTCGAGGACTGAAGCTTTCTTT.

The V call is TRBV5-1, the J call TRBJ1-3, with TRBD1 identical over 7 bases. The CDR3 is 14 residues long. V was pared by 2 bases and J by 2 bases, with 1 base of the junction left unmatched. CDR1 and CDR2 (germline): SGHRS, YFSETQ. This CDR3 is CASSFDRAGNTIYF. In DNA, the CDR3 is TGCGCCAGCAGCTTCGACAGGGCTGGAAACACCATATATTTT. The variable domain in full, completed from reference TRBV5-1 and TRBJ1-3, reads KAGVTQTPRYLIKTRGQQVTLSCSPISGHRSVSWYQQTPGQGLQFLFEYFSETQRNKGNFPGRFSGRQFSNSRSEMNVSTLELGDSALYLCASSFDRAGNTIYFGEGSWLTVV.

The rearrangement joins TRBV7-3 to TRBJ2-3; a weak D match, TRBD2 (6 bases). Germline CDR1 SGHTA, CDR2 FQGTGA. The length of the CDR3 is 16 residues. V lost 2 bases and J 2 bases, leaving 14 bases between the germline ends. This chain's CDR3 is CASSLGGTLSTDTQYF. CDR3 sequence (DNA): TGTGCCAGCAGCTTAGGGGGGACCCTTTCCACAGATACGCAGTATTTT.

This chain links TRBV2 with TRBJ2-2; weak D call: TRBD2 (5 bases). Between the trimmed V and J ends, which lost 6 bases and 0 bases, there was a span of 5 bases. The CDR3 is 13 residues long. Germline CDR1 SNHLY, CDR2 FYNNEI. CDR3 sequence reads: CASRRANTGELFF. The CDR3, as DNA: TGTGCCAGCAGGCGGGCGAACACCGGGGAGCTGTTTTTT.

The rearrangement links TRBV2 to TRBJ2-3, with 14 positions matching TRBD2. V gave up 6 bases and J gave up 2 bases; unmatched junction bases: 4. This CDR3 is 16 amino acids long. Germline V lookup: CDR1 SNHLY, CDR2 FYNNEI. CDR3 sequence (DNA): TGTGCCAGCAGCTTGACTAGCGGGGGGGCCACAGATACGCAGTATTTT. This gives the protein CASSLTSGGATDTQYF.

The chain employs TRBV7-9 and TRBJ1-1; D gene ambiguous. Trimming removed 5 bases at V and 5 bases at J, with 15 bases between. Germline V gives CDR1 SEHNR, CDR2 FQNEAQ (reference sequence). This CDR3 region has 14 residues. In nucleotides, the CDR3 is TGTGCCAGCAGCCCCTCCCGCGGGGAGACTGAAGCTTTCTTT. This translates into CASSPSRGETEAFF.

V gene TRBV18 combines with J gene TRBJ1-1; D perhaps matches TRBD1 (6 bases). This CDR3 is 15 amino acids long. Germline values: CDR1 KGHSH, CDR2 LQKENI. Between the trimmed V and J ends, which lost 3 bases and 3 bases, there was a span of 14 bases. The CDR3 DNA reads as TGTGCCAGCTCACCCCTCGGGGGGGCCGACACTGAAGCTTTCTTT. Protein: CASSPLGGADTEAFF.

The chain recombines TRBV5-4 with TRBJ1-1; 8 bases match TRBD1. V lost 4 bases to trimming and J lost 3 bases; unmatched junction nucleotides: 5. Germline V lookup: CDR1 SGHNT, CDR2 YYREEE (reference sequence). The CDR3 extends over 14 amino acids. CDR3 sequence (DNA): TGTGCCAGCAGCACACAGGGGGAGGACACTGAAGCTTTCTTT. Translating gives CASSTQGEDTEAFF.

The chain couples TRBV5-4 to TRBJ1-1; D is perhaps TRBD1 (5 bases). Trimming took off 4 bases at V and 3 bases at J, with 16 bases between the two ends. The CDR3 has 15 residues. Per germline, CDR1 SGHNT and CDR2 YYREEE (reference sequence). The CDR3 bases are TGTGCCAGCAGCCCGCCGGGAGCGGGGGACACTGAAGCTTTCTTT. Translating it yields CASSPPGAGDTEAFF.

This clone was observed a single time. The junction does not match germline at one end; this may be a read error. The CDR3 is CASSITQGQLIF. In DNA, the CDR3 is TGTGCCAGTAGTATAACTCAGGGACAGCTGATCTTT. This chain connects TRBV19 to TRBJ1-1; 7 bases match TRBD1. Germline V CDR1 and CDR2: LNHDA, SQIVND (reference sequence). The CDR3 has 12 residues.

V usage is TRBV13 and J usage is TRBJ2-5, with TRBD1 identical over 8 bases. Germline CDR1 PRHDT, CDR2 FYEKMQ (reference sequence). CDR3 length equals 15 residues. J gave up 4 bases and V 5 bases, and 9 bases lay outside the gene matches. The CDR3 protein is CASSVLGQGGETQYF. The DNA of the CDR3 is TGTGCCAGCAGCGTCCTAGGACAGGGTGGAGAGACCCAGTACTTC.

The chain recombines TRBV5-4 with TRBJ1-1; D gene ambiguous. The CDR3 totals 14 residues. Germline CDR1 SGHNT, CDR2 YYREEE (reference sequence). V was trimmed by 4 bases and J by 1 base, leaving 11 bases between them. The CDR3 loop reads CASSLDLGNTEAFF. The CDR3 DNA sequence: TGTGCCAGCAGCCTGGACCTCGGGAACACTGAAGCTTTCTTT.

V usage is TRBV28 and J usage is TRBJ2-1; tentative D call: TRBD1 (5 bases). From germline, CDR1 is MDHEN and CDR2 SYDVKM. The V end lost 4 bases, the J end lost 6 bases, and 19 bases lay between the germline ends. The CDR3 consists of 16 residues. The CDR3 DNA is TGTGCCAGCAGTTCAGTTAAGGGGATGTTAGGCAATGAGCAGTTCTTC. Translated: CASSSVKGMLGNEQFF.

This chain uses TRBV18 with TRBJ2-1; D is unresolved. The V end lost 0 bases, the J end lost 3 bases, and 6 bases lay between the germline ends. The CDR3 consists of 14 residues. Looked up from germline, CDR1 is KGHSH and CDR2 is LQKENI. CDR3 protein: CASSPPVGYNEQFF. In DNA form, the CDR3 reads TGTGCCAGCTCACCACCGGTCGGCTACAATGAGCAGTTCTTC. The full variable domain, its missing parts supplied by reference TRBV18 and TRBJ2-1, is NAGVMQNPRHLVRRRGQEARLRCSPMKGHSHVYWYRQLPEEGLKFMVYLQKENIIDESGMPKERFSAEFPKEGPSILRIQQVVRGDSAAYFCASSPPVGYNEQFFGPGTRLTVL.

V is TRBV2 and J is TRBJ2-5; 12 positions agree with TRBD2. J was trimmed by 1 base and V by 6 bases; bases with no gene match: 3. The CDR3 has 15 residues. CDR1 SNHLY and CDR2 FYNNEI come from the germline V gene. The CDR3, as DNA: TGTGCCAGCAGGGTACTAGCGGGGGGCCAAGAGACCCAGTACTTC. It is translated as CASRVLAGGQETQYF.

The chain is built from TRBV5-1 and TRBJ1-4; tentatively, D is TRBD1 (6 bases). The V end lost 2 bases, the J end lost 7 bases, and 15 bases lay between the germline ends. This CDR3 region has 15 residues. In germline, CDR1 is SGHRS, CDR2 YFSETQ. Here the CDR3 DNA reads TGCGCCAGCAGCTTAGGCGGGGGGGCGCTTGAAAAACTGTTTTTT. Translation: CASSLGGGALEKLFF.

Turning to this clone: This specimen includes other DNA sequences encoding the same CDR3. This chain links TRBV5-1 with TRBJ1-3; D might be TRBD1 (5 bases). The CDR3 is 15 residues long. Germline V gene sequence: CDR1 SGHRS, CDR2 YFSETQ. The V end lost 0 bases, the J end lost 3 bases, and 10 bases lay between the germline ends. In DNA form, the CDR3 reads TGCGCCAGCAGCTTGGATCAGGGTTATGGAAACACCATATATTTT. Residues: CASSLDQGYGNTIYF.

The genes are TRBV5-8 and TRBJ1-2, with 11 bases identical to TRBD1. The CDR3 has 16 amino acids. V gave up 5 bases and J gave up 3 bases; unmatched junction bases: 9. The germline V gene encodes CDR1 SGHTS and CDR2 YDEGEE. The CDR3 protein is CASRPLGQGDHYGYTF. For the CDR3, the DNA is TGTGCCAGCAGGCCGTTGGGACAGGGGGACCACTATGGCTACACCTTC. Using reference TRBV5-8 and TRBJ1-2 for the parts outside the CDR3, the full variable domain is EAGVTQSPTHLIKTRGQQATLRCSPISGHTSVYWYQQALGLGLQFLLWYDEGEERNRGNFPPRFSGRQFPNYSSELNVNALELEDSALYLCASRPLGQGDHYGYTFGSGTRLTVV.

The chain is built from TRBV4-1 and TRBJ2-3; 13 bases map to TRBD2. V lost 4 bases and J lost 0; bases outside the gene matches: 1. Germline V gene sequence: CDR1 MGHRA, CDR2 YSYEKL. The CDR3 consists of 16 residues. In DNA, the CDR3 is TGCGCCAGCAGCCTGGGACTAGCGGGAAGCACAGATACGCAGTATTTT. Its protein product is CASSLGLAGSTDTQYF.

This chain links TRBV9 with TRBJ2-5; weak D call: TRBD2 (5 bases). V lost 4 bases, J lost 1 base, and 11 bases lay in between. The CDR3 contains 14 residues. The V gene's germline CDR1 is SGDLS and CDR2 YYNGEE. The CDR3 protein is CASSIGLSQETQYF. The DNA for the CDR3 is TGTGCCAGCAGCATCGGACTTTCCCAAGAGACCCAGTACTTC. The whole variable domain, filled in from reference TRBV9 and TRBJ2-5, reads DSGVTQTPKHLITATGQRVTLRCSPRSGDLSVYWYQQSLDQGLQFLIQYYNGEERAKGNILERFSAQQFPDLHSELNLSSLELGDSALYFCASSIGLSQETQYFGPGTRLLVL.

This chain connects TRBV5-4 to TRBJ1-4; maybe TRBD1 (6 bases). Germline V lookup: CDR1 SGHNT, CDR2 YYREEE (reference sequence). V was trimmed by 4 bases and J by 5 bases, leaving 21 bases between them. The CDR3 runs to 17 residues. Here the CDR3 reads CASSVDSRGVLNEKLFF. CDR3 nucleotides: TGTGCCAGCAGCGTGGACAGTCGGGGGGTTTTGAATGAAAAACTGTTTTTT.

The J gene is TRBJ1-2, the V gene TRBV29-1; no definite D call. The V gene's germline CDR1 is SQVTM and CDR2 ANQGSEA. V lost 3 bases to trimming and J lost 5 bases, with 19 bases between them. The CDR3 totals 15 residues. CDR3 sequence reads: CSVDQSSVAGYGYTF. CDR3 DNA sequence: TGCAGCGTTGATCAATCGTCGGTGGCGGGGTATGGCTACACCTTC.

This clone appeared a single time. Written as DNA, the CDR3 is TGTGCCAGGTCAACAGGGGCTGGGGCCAACGTCCTGACTTTC. Its protein product is CARSTGAGANVLTF. The chain combines TRBV2 with TRBJ2-6, with 7 positions matching TRBD1. The germline V gene has CDR1 SNHLY and CDR2 FYNNEI. V lost 9 bases, J lost 2 bases, and 4 bases stayed unmatched. CDR3 length equals 14 residues. The whole variable domain, remainder taken from reference TRBV2 and TRBJ2-6, is EPEVTQTPSHQVTQMGQEVILRCVPISNHLYFYWYRQILGQKVEFLVSFYNNEISEKSEIFDDQFSVERPDGSNFTLKIRSTKLEDSAMYFCARSTGAGANVLTFGAGSRLTVL.

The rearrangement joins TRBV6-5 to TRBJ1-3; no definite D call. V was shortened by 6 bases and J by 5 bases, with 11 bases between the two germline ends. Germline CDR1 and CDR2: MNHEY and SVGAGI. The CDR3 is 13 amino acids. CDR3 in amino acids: CASSSPARNTIYF. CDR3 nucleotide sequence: TGTGCCAGCAGCTCGCCCGCGCGAAACACCATATATTTT.

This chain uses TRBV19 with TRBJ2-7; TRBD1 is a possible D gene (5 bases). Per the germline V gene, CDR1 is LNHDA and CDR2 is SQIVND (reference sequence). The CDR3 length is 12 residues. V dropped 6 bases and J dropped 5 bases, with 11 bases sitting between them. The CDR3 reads CASSRVSHEQYF. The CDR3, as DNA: TGTGCCAGTAGCAGGGTTTCCCACGAGCAGTACTTC. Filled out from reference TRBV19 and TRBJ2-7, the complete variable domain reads DGGITQSPKYLFRKEGQNVTLSCEQNLNHDAMYWYRQDPGQGLRLIYYSQIVNDFQKGDIAEGYSVSREKKESFPLTVTSAQKNPTAFYLCASSRVSHEQYFGPGTRLTVT.

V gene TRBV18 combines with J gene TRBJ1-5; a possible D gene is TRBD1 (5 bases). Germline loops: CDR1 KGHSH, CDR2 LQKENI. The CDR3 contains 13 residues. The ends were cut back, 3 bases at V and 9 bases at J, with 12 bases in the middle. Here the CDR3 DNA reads TGTGCCAGCTCACCCCAGGGTTCGGCGCCCCAGCATTTT. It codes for CASSPQGSAPQHF.

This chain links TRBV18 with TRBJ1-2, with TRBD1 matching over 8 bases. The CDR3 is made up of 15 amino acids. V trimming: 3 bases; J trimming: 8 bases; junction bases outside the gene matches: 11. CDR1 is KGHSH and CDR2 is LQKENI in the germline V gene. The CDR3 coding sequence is TGTGCCAGCTCACCCAGGACAGGGCAAAGGGTGGGCTACACCTTC. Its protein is CASSPRTGQRVGYTF.

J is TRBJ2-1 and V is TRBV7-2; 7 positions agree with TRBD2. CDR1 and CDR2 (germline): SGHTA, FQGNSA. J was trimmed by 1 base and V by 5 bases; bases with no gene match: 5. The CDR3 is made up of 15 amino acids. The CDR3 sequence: CASSRGLTSYNEQFF. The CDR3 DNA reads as TGTGCCAGCAGCAGGGGACTAACTTCCTACAATGAGCAGTTCTTC.